Sequencing of this T cell receptor (beta chain) was carried out in a study of T cell responses to AZD1222 COVID-19 vaccine. Across the study: Doses given second, at about 4 or about 12 weeks, were pooled. The study, taken as a whole, reports: The sample set comprised mostly white British donors with more females, and clonal diversity was possibly underestimated. Recipients of AZD1222 seropositive at baseline numbered only 5 or 6. Regions left unmutated in variants are reportedly the target of nearly half of spike-specific TCRs.

The CDR3 consists of 14 residues. CDR1 is MNHNY, CDR2 SVGAGI, per germline (reference sequence). V gave up 2 bases and J gave up 2 bases, with 9 bases separating them. The protocol was immunoSEQ multiplex PCR, while the TCRdb copy is restricted to in-frame clones and leaves out a portion. The sample shows 160,000 or so clones, roughly nine tenths of them seen only once. With regard to this clone: Its specificity is unknown.

Source: peripheral blood, taken on day 0 of AZD1222 vaccination. The clonotype was recovered from an adult in good health. The chain combines TRBV6-6 with TRBJ1-1; D remains unclear. CDR3 in DNA: TGTGCCAGCAGTTACGGTTGGGATAACACTGAAGCTTTCTTT. It is translated as CASSYGWDNTEAFF.